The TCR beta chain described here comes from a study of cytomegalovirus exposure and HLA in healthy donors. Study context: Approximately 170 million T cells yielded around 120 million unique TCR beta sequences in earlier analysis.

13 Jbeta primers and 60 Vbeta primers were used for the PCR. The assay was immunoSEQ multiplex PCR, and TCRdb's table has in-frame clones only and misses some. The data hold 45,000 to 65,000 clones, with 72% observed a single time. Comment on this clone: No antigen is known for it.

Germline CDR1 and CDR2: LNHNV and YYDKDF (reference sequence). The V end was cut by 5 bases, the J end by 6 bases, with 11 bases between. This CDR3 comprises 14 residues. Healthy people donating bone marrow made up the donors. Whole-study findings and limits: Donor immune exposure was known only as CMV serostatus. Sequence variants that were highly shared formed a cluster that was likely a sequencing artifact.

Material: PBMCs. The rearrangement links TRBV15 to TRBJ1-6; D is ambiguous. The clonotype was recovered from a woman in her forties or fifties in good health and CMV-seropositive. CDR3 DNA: TGTGCCACCAGCGGGCGTACCAGTAATTCACCCCTCCACTTT. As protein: CATSGRTSNSPLHF.